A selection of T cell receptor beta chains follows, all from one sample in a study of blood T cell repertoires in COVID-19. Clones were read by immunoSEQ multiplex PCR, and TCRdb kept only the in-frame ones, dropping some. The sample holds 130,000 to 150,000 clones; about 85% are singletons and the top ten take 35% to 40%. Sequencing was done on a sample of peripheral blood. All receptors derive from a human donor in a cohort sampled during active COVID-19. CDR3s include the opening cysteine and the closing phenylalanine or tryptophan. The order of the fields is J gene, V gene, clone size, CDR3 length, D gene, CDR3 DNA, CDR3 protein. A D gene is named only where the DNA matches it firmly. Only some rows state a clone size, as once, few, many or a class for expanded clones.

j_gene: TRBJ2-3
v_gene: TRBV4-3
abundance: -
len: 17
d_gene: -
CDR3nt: TGCGCCAGCAGCCAAGATAAGGACTCGAAGGGCACAGATACGCAGTATTTT
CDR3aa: CASSQDKDSKGTDTQYF

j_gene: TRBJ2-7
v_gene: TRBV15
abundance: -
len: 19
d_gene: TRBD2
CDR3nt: TGTGCCACCAGCAGAGATATTTGGGAGGGAACCGGGTCTCCCGACGAGCAGTACTTC
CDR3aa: CATSRDIWEGTGSPDEQYF

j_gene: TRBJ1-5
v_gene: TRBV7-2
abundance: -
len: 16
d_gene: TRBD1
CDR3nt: TGTGCCAGCAGCACGGGACAGGGGATGAGCAATCAGCCCCAGCATTTT
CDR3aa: CASSTGQGMSNQPQHF

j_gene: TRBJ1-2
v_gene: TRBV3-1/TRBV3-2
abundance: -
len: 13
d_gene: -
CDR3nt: TGTGCCAGCAGCCAAGTCCAATACTATGGCTACACCTTC
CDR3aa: CASSQVQYYGYTF

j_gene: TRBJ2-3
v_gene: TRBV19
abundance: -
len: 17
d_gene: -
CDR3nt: TGTGCCAGTAGTATGAACAGGGTGGCGGGGGGCACAGATACGCAGTATTTT
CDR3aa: CASSMNRVAGGTDTQYF

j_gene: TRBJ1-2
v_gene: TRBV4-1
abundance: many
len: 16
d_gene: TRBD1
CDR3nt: TGCGCCAGCAGCCAACTAGGGACAGGTATAACATATGGCTACACCTTC
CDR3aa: CASSQLGTGITYGYTF

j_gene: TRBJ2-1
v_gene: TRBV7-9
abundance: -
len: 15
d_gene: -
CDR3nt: TGTGCCAGCAGCTTAGCGCGGCAGGGCCTCGGTGAGCAGTTCTTC
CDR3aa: CASSLARQGLGEQFF

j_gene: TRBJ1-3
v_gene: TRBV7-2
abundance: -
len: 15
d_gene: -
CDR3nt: TGTGCCAGCAGCTTAGTCCCCAGCTCTGGAAACACCATATATTTT
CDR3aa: CASSLVPSSGNTIYF

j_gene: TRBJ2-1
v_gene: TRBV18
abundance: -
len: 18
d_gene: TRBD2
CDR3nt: TGTGCCAGCTCACTCGACCGAAGGGAAAGACTAGCGACTGTTGAGCAGTTCTTC
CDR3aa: CASSLDRRERLATVEQFF

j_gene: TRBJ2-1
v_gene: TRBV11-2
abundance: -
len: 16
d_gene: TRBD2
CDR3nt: TGTGCCAGCAGCTTCACGAGCGGGGGGGCCTACAATGAGCAGTTCTTC
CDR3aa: CASSFTSGGAYNEQFF

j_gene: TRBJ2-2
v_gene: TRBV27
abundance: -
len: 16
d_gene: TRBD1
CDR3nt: TGTGCCAGCAGTTTCATGAGGGGGCTGGGGACCGGGGAGCTGTTTTTT
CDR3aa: CASSFMRGLGTGELFF

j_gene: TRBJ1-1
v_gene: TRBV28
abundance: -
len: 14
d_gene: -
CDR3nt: TGTGCCAGCAGCCCCAGGGCCATGAACACTGAAGCTTTCTTT
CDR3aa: CASSPRAMNTEAFF

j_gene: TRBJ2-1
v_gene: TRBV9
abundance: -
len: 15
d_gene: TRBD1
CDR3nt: TGTGCCAGCAGCGTAGGACAGGGGAAAAACAATGAGCAGTTCTTC
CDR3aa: CASSVGQGKNNEQFF

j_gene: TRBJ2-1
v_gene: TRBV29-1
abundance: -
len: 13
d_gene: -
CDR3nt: TGCAGCGATACAGGGAGCTCCTACAATGAGCAGTTCTTC
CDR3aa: CSDTGSSYNEQFF

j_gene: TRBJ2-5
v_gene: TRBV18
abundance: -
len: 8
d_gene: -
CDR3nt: TGTGCCAGCTCACTAGAGTACTTC
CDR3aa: CASSLEYF

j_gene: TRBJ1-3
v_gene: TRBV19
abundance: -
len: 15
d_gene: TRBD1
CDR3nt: TGTGCCAGTACCAAGGGACAGCGTCCTGGAAACACCATATATTTT
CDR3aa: CASTKGQRPGNTIYF

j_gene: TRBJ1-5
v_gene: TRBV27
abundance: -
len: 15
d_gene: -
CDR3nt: TGTGCCAGCAGTTCGAAGGGGAGGAGCAATCAGCCCCAGCATTTT
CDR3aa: CASSSKGRSNQPQHF

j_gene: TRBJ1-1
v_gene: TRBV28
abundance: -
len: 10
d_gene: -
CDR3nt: TGTGCCAGCAGTTTCCAGGAAGCTTTCTTT
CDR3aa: CASSFQEAFF

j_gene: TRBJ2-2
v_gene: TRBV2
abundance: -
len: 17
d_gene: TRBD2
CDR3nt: TGTGCCAGCAGTGAGTTCAAGCGGGGGGGCCGAAGCGGGGAGCTGTTTTTT
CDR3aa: CASSEFKRGGRSGELFF

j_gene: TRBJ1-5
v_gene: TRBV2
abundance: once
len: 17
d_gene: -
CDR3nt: TGTGCCAGCAGTGAACGGGCGGGGCGGAAAATCAATCAGCCCCAGCATTTT
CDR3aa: CASSERAGRKINQPQHF

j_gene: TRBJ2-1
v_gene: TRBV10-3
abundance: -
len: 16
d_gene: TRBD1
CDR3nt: TGTGCCATCAGCCAATCCGGACAGGGCTCCTACAATGAGCAGTTCTTC
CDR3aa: CAISQSGQGSYNEQFF

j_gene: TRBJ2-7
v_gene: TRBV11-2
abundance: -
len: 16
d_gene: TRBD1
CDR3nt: TGTGCCAGCAGCTCAGGGGTCTTCCAGGGGGCCGACGAGCAGTACTTC
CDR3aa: CASSSGVFQGADEQYF

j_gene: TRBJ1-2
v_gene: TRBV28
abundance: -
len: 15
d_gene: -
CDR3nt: TGTGCCAGCAGGTTCAGGGGATCGGGGTACTATGGCTACACCTTC
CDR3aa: CASRFRGSGYYGYTF

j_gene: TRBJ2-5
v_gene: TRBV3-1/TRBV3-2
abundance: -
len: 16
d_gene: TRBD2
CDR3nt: TGTGCCAGCAGCCCAGGGGGACTAGCGGGGGAAGAGACCCAGTACTTC
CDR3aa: CASSPGGLAGEETQYF

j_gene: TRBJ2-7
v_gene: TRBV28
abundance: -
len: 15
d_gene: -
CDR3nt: TGTGCCAGCAGTTTGGTTGGGGACAAAACCTACGAGCAGTACTTC
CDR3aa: CASSLVGDKTYEQYF

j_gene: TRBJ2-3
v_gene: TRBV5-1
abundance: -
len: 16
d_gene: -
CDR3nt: TGCGCCAGCAGCCCGGGGACAACTCGGGGCACAGATACGCAGTATTTT
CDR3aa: CASSPGTTRGTDTQYF

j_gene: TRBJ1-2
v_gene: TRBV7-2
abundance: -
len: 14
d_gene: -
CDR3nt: TGTGCCAGCAGCTTAGGGACACGCGACTATGGCTACACCTTC
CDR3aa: CASSLGTRDYGYTF

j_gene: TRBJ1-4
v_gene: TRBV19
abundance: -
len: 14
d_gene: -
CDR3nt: TGTGCCAGTACCTTACATGCAACTAATGAAAAACTGTTTTTT
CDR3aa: CASTLHATNEKLFF

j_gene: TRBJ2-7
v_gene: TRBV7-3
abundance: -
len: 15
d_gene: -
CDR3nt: TGTGCCAGCAGCTTATTTGGGTCCGGGGTAGGCGAGCAGTACTTC
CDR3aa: CASSLFGSGVGEQYF

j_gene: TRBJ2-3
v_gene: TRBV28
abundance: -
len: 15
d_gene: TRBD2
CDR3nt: TGTGCCAGCAGCCGAAGCGGGGGGCTCACAGATACGCAGTATTTT
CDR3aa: CASSRSGGLTDTQYF

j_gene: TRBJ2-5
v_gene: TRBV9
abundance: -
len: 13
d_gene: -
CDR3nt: TGTGCCAGCAGCGTAGCCAGGGAAGAGACCCAGTACTTC
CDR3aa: CASSVAREETQYF

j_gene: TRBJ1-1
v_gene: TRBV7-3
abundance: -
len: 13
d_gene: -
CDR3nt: TGTGCCAGCAGCCCCCGGGTGGGCACTGAAGCTTTCTTT
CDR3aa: CASSPRVGTEAFF

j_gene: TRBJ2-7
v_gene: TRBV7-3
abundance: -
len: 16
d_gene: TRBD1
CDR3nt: TGTGCCAGCAGCCCTCTTAGGAAGGGGGCCCTCTACGAGCAGTACTTC
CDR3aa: CASSPLRKGALYEQYF

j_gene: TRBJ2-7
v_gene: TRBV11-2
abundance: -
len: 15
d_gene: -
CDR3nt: TGTGCCAGCAGCTTAGCCCCAACAGAGACCTACGAGCAGTACTTC
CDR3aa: CASSLAPTETYEQYF

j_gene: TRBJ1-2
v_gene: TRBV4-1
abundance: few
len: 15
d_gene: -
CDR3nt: TGCGCCAGCAGCCAAGGGGCGGAGGCTAACTATGGCTACACCTTC
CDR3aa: CASSQGAEANYGYTF

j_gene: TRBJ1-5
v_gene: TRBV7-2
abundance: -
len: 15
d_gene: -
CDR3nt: TGTGCCAGCAGCCCCCGAAGGAGCAGCAATCAGCCCCAGCATTTT
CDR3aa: CASSPRRSSNQPQHF

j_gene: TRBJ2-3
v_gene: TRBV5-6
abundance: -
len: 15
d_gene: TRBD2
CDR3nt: TGTGCCAGCAGCTTGCCTCGGGGGGGCACAGATACGCAGTATTTT
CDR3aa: CASSLPRGGTDTQYF

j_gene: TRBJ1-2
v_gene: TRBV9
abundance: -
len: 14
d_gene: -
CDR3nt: TGTGCCAGCAGCGTAGATGACTCAACCTATGGCTACACCTTC
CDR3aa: CASSVDDSTYGYTF

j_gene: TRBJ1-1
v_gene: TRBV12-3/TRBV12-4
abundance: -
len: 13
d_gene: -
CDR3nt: TGTGCCAGCAAGTTCCGGGTGGGCACTGAAGCTTTCTTT
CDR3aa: CASKFRVGTEAFF

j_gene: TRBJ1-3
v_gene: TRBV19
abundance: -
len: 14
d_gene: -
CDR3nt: TGTGCCAGTGGTCACAGGGACTCTGGAAACACCATATATTTT
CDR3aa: CASGHRDSGNTIYF

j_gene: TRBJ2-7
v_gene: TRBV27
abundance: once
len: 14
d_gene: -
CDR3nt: TGTGCCAGCAGTCTCCGACAGACCATCTACGAGCAGTACTTC
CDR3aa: CASSLRQTIYEQYF

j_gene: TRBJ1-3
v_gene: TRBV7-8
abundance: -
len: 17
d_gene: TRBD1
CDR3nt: TGTGCCAGCAGCTACGGACAGGGGGCGCATCGGGGAAACACCATATATTTT
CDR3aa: CASSYGQGAHRGNTIYF

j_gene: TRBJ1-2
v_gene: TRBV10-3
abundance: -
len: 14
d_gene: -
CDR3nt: TGTGCCATCAGGACCCAAACAGGGTCCCATGGCTACACCTTC
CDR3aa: CAIRTQTGSHGYTF

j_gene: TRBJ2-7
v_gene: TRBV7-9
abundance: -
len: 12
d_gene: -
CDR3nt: TGTGCCAGCAGCTTATCGGGGGACGAGCAGTACTTC
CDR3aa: CASSLSGDEQYF

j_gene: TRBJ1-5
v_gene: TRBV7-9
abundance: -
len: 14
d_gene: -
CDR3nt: TGTGCCAGCAGCTTAGCGGGAGGATATCAGCCCCAGCATTTT
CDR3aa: CASSLAGGYQPQHF

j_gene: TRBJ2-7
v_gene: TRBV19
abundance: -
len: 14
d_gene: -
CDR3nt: TGTGCCAGTAGTGGAGGAGGGGGGGCCTACGAGCAGTACTTC
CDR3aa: CASSGGGGAYEQYF

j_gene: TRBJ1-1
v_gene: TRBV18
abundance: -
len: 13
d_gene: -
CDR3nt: TGTGCCAGCCGCGACAGCCAGAACACTGAAGCTTTCTTT
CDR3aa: CASRDSQNTEAFF

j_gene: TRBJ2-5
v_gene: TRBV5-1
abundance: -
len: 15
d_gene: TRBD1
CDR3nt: TGCGCCAGCAGCTTGGGGACAGGGTCCGGAGAGACCCAGTACTTC
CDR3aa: CASSLGTGSGETQYF

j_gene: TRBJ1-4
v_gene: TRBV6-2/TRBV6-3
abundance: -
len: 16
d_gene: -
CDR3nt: TGTGCCAGCAGTTACGAGGGAGGAATGACTAATGAAAAACTGTTTTTT
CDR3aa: CASSYEGGMTNEKLFF

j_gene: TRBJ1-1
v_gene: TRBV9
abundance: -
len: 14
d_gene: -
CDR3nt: TGTGCCAGCAGCGTAGCCGGTATGAACACTGAAGCTTTCTTT
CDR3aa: CASSVAGMNTEAFF

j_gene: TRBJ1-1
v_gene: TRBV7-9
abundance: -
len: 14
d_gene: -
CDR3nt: TGTGCCAGCAGCCTGGGACACGCCAACACTGAAGCTTTCTTT
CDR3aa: CASSLGHANTEAFF

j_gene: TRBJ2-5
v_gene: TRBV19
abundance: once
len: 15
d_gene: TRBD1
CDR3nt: TGTGCCAGTAACTCAAGGGGGACAGGGGGAGAGACCCAGTACTTC
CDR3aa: CASNSRGTGGETQYF

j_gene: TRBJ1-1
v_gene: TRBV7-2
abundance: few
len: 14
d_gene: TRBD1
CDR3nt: TGTGCCAGCAGGGAGAACCAGGGGGACACTGAAGCTTTCTTT
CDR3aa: CASRENQGDTEAFF

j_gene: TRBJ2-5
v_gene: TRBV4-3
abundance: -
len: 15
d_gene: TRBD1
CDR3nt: TGCGCCAGCAGCCAAGTAGGCAGGGGGCAAGAGACCCAGTACTTC
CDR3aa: CASSQVGRGQETQYF

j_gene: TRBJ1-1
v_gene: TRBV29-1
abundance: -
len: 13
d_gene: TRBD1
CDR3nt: TGCAGCGTTGCTAGACAGGGGTCCAGCGAAGCTTTCTTT
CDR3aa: CSVARQGSSEAFF

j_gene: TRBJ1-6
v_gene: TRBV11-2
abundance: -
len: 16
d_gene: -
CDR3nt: TGTGCCAGCAGCTTAGGGGGACATCCCATGAATTCACCCCTCCACTTT
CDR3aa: CASSLGGHPMNSPLHF

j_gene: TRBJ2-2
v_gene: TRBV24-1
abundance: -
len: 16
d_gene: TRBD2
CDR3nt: TGTGCCACCAGTGATTTGGCTAGCGGAGACACCGGGGAGCTGTTTTTT
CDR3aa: CATSDLASGDTGELFF

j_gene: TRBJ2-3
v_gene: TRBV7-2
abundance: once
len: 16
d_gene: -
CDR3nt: TGTGCCAGCCGCCCGGGGTTGTTTCGGGGCACAGATACGCAGTATTTT
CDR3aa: CASRPGLFRGTDTQYF

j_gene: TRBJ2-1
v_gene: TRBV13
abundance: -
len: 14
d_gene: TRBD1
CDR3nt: TGTGCCAGCAGCCTCCCCGCCAGGGGGAATGAGCAGTTCTTC
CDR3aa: CASSLPARGNEQFF

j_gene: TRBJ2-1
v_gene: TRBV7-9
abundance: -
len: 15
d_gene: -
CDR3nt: TGTGCCAGCAGCCCGAAGGAGAGACCCTACAATGAGCAGTTCTTC
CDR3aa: CASSPKERPYNEQFF